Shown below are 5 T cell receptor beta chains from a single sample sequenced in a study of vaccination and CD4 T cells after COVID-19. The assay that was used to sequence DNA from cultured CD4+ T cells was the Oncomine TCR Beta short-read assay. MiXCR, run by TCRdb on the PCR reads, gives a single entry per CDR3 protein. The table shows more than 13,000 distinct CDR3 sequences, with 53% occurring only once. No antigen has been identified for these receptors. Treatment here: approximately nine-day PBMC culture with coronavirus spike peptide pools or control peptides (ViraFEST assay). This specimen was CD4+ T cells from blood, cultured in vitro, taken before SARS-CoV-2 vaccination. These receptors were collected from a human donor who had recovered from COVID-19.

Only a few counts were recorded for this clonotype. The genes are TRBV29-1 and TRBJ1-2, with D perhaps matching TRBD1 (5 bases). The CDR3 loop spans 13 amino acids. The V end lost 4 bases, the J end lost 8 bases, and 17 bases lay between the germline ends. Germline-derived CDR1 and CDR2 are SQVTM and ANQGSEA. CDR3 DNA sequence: TGCAGCGTTGGAGAGCTAGGGGCTCAGGGCTACACCTTC. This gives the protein CSVGELGAQGYTF.

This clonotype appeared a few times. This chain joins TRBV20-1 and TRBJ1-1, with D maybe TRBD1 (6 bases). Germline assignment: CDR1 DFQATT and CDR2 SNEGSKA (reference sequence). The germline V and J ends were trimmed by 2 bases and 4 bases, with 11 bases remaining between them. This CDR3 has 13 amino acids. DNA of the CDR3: TGCAGTGCTAGACAGGACAGCCGCACTGAAGCTTTCTTT. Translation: CSARQDSRTEAFF.

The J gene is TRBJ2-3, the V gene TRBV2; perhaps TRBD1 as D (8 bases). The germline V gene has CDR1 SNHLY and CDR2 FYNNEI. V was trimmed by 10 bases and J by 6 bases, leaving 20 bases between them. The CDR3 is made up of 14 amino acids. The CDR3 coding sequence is TGTGCCACCAATTATCAACAGGGGGGGGATACGCAGTATTTT. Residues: CATNYQQGGDTQYF. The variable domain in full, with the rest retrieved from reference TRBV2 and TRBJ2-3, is EPEVTQTPSHQVTQMGQEVILRCVPISNHLYFYWYRQILGQKVEFLVSFYNNEISEKSEIFDDQFSVERPDGSNFTLKIRSTKLEDSAMYFCATNYQQGGDTQYFGPGTRLTVL.

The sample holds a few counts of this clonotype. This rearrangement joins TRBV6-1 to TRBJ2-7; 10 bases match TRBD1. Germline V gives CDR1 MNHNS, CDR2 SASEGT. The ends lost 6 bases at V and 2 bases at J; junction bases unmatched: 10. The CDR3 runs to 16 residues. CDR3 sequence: CASRSPGGQGTYEQYF. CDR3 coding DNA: TGTGCCAGCAGGAGCCCCGGGGGACAGGGGACCTACGAGCAGTACTTC.

DNA for the CDR3: TGCAGTGCTAGAGGGACAGTTAGCTCTGGAAACACCATATATTTT. This gives the protein CSARGTVSSGNTIYF. The chain couples TRBV20-1 to TRBJ1-3; tentative D call: TRBD1 (6 bases). Trimming took 1 base from V and 0 from J, leaving 10 bases between them. The CDR3 extends over 15 amino acids. Germline V gene data show CDR1 as DFQATT and CDR2 as SNEGSKA (reference sequence).